This T cell receptor (beta chain) was sequenced during a study of cytotoxic CD8 clonotypes in ibrutinib-treated CLL (dated by TCRdb to about 2021). With respect to the entire study: The cohort was composed of some ten relapsed/refractory and roughly 15 treatment-naive patients; IGHV unmutated status was identified in approximately 17 patients. All remission and progressive disease samples were collected while patients were still receiving ibrutinib. Samples averaged roughly 260,000 productive templates and approximately 100,000 productive rearrangements. Response samples were taken after a median of 12 months on treatment, ranging from roughly 6 to 36 months. Cryopreserved peripheral blood mononuclear cells were obtained prior to treatment, at the time of response, and at either disease progression or sustained remission. Longitudinal samples were obtainable from about 30% of the roughly 90 participants in the trial. Responses were partial in roughly 24 patients and complete in 2; after median about 70 months follow-up, some 15 stayed in remission and about 12 progressed. The research as a whole found: Clonality rose at ibrutinib response, remained stable during sustained remission, and dropped back toward baseline at progression. Baseline clonality exceeded that of age-matched healthy donors and correlated strongly with circulating CD8+ T-cell counts. Sampling times were not matched between sustained-remission and progressing patients, and lymph node repertoires were not studied. Public clonotypes were found to be uncommon and were observed to contract or remain stable during treatment; the increase in clonality was shown to reflect expansion of private clonotypes at ibrutinib response.

The time point tag for this specimen amounts to: approximately 2 years on ibrutinib. For TCR beta library preparation, roughly 2 micrograms of genomic DNA were extracted from the cryopreserved PBMCs. High-throughput TCR beta sequencing was performed on longitudinal blood samples from CLL patients receiving ibrutinib monotherapy. The patients took part in an open-label, single-center phase 2 trial of ibrutinib monotherapy. Remarks on this clone: What this receptor recognizes is not known. One base away there is no much larger clone; base qualities are not given.

The germline V gene sets CDR1 to SGHVS and CDR2 to FQNEAQ. The CDR3 holds 18 amino acids from the cysteine to the phenylalanine. The read is trimmed to its CDR3 DNA, 54 bases read in frame from base 1. Ends trimmed: V by 5 bases, J by 3 bases; bases unmatched to a gene: 14. A MiSeq instrument was used for deep resolution sequencing, which targeted depths ranging from 1 in 1 million up to 1 in 200,000 T cells, with coverage averaging 10x for each clonotype. The immunoSEQ hsTCRB Kit was used to generate TCR beta libraries. For the original study's pipeline: Data were analyzed with ImmunoSEQ Data Assistant and ImmunoSEQ Analyzer, with V, D and J genes assigned per IMGT definitions. Clonality, which ranges from 0 to 1, was calculated as one minus the normalized Shannon entropy of productive rearrangement frequencies. Only overrepresented clonotypes making up at least 0.05% of the repertoire of each patient were included in the public clonotype analysis. Fewer than 15 repertoires from age-matched healthy donors, obtained from immuneACCESS, served as clonality controls. The table was pulled from immuneACCESS by TCRdb, which kept in-frame rearrangements only. Such tables lose some clones; where checked, under half of the loss comes from unresolved V genes, and the rest has no known cause. The V and J calls and clone size come from that table; D and trimming were worked out from the DNA. The sample table lists around 140,000 clones, 76% of them with a count of one. The top ten clonotypes cover just over 5% of the sample.

Rearrangement joined TRBV7-8 to TRBJ2-1, with 9 middle bases fitting TRBD2. Source: PBMCs, taken after 24 months of ibrutinib treatment. The TCR originated in a human donor with chronic lymphocytic leukemia. The CDR3 protein: CASSPRRGLAGNYNEQFF. At the DNA level, the sequence is TGTGCCAGCAGCCCGCGACGAGGGCTAGCGGGGAACTACAATGAGCAGTTCTTC. Reference TRBV7-8 and TRBJ2-1 genes cover what lies past the CDR3, so the full variable domain is GAGVSQSPRYKVAKRGQDVALRCDPISGHVSLFWYQQALGQGPEFLTYFQNEAQLDKSGLPSDRFFAERPEGSVSTLKIQRTQQEDSAVYLCASSPRRGLAGNYNEQFFGPGTRLTVL.